Sequencing of this TCR delta chain was carried out in a study of gamma-delta T cells after stem cell transplantation. On this clone itself: Germline is not matched at one junction end, which may reflect a read error. The same CDR3 can be traced to other DNA sequences in this sample.

TCRdb re-called the RT-PCR reads through CATT. Found here are approximately 2,500 delta-chain clones, 25% to 30% of them singletons; the top ten hold 30% to 35%. Germline lookup yields CDR1 GEAIGNYY and CDR2 EKD. The CDR3 has 22 amino acids. This chain joins TRDV2 and TRDJ3; the match to TRDD3 covers 13 bases. What was sequenced was gamma-delta T cells. The clonotype comes from a human donor. It is not recorded whose cells these are; they may come from a transplant donor. The DNA for the CDR3 is TGTGCCTGTGACACCGTTGGACTGGGGGATACGCGTCCCTCCTGGGACACCCGACAAATGTTTTTC. Amino acids: CACDTVGLGDTRPSWDTRQMFF.